The text below deals with one TCR beta chain. The source of the sample is a study of blood T cells in healthy people across ages. The CDR3 has 15 amino acids. Per the germline V gene, CDR1 is SGHRS and CDR2 is YFSETQ. V lost 4 bases to trimming and J lost 3 bases, with 13 bases between them. Primed by a sample-barcoded 5' primer and a J-beta primer mix, a second PCR proceeded for about 7 to 12 cycles. In TCRdb, the 5' RACE reads were re-called with MiXCR into one record per CDR3 protein. The profile shows around 800,000 distinct CDR3 sequences, around 62% of them singletons. The origin of this receptor is a man aged 25 to 45 in good health. The chain uses TRBV5-1 and TRBJ2-2; the D gene is possibly TRBD2 (5 bases). Sequences were obtained from blood. DNA for the CDR3: TGCGCCAGCAGCCCCGAGGGCCGGGACACCGGGGAGCTGTTTTTT. Its translation: CASSPEGRDTGELFF.